Described below is a single TCR beta chain sequence and its context. Documented treatment: about 20 received Ad26.COV2.S at low or high dose, single or two shots; 5 received placebo; per-sample allocation not given. Specimen acquisition occurred on day 63 following the initial vaccine or placebo injection. This sample is drawn from a study of Ad26.COV2.S vaccination and SARS-CoV-2 variants. This CDR3 spans 13 amino acids. The V end lost 8 bases, the J end lost 7 bases, and 18 bases lay between the germline ends. CDR1 and CDR2 from the germline V gene are MDHEN and SYDVKM. Measured with immunoSEQ multiplex PCR; TCRdb has only the in-frame clones, and not every one. The profile shows around 320,000 clones, 85% of them singletons.

The chain links TRBV28 to TRBJ2-7; D might be TRBD2 (5 bases). Sequencing used peripheral blood, obtained in a trial of Ad26.COV2.S vaccine versus placebo. The source is a person aged 18-60 years who received the Ad26.COV2.S COVID-19 vaccine or a placebo. CDR3 bases: TGTGCCAGCCGCCTGAAGTTGAGGGTTGAGCAGTACTTC. Translating it yields CASRLKLRVEQYF.